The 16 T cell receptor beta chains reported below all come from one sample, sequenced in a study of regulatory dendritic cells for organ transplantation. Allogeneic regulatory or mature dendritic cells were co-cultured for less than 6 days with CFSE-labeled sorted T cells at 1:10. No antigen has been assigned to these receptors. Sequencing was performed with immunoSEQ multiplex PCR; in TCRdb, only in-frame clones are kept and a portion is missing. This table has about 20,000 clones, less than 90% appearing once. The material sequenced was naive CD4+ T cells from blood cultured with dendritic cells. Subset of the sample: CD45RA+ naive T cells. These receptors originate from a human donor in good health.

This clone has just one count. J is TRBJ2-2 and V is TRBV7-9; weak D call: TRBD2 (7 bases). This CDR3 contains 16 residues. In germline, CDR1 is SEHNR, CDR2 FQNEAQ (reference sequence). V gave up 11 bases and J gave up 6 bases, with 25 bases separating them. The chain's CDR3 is CASQGRVRKSAGELFF. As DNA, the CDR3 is TGTGCCTCTCAGGGGAGGGTCAGAAAGTCGGCCGGGGAGCTGTTTTTT. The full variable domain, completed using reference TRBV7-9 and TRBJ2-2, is DTGVSQNPRHKITKRGQNVTFRCDPISEHNRLYWYRQTLGQGPEFLTYFQNEAQLEKSRLLSDRFSAERPKGSFSTLEIQRTEQGDSAMYLCASQGRVRKSAGELFFGEGSRLTVL.

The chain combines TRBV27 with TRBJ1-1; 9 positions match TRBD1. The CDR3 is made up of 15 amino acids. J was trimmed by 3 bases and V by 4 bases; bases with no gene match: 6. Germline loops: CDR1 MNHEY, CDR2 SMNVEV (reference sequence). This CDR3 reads CASSWDRAPHTEAFF. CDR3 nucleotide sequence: TGTGCCAGCAGTTGGGACAGGGCACCCCACACTGAAGCTTTCTTT.

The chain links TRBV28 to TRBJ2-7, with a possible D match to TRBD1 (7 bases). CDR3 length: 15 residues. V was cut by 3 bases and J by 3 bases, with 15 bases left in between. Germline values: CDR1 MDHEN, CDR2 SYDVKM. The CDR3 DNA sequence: TGTGCCAGCAGTTTCGGGGGACAGCGGTTCTACGAGCAGTACTTC. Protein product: CASSFGGQRFYEQYF.

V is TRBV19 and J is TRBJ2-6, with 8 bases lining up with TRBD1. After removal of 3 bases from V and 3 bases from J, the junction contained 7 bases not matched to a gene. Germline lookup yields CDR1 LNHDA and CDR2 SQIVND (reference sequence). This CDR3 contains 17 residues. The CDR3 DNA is TGTGCCAGTAGTATCCTGACAGGGGCAATTGGGGCCAACGTCCTGACTTTC. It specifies CASSILTGAIGANVLTF.

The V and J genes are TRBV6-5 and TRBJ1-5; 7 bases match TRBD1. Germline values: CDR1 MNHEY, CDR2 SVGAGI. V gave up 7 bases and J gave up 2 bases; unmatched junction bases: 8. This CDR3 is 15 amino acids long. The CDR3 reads CASKTDRTGNQPQHF. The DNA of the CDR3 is TGTGCCAGCAAAACGGACAGGACGGGCAATCAGCCCCAGCATTTT.

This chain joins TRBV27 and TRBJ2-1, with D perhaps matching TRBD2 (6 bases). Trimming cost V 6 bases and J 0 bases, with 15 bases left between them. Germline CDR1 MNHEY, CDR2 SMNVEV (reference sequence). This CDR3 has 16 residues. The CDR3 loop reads CASSSGLASSYNEQFF. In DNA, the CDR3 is TGTGCCAGCAGCTCGGGACTGGCGAGCTCCTACAATGAGCAGTTCTTC.

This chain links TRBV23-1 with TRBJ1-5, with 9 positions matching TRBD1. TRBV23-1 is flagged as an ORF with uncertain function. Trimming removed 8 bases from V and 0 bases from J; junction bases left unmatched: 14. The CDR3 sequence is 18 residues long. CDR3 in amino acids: CASWFLTGGDDSNQPQHF. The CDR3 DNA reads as TGCGCCAGCTGGTTTTTGACAGGGGGAGACGATAGCAATCAGCCCCAGCATTTT.

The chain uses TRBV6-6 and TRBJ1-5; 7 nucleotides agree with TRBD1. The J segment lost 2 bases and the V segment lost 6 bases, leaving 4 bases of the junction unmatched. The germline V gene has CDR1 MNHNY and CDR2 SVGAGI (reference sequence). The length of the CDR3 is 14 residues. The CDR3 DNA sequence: TGTGCCAGCAGCCGCGGGACAGGCAATCAGCCCCAGCATTTT. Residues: CASSRGTGNQPQHF.

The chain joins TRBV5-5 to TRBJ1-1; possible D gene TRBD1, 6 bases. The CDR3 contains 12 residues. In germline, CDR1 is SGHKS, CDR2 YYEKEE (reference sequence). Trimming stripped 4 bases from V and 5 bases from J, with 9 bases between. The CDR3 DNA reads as TGTGCCAGCAGCCTAGGGACAACTGAAGCTTTCTTT. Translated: CASSLGTTEAFF.

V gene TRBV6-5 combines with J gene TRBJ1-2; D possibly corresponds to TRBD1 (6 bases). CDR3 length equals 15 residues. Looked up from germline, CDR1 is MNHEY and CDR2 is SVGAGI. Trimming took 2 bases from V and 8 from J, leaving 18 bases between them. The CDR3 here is CASSYAITGIDGYTF. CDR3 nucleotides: TGTGCCAGCAGTTACGCCATAACAGGGATCGACGGCTACACCTTC.

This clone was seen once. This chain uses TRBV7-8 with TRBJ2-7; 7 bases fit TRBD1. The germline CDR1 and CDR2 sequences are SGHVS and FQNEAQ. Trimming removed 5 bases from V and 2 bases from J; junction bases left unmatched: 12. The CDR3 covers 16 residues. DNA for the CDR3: TGTGCCAGCAGCCGTGCGCCCGGGACAGTCACCTACGAGCAGTACTTC. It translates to CASSRAPGTVTYEQYF.

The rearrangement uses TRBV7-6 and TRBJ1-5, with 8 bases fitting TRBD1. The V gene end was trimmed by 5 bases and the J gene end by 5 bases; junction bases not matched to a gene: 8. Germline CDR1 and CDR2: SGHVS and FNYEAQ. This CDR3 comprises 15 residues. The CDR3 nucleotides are TGTGCCAGCAGCCGCCGGACAGGGTGGGATCAGCCCCAGCATTTT. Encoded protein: CASSRRTGWDQPQHF.

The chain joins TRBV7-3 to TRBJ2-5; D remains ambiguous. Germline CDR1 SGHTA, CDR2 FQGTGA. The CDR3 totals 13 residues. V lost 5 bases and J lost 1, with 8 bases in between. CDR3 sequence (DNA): TGTGCCAGCAGCGCCTACCCCCAAGAGACCCAGTACTTC. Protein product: CASSAYPQETQYF.

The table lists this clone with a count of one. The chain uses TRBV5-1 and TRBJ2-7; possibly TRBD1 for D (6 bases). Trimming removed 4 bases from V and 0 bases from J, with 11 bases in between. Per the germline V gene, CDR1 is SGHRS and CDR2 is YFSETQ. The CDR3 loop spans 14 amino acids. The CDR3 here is CASSIRDISYEQYF. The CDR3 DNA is TGCGCCAGCAGCATCCGGGACATCTCCTACGAGCAGTACTTC.

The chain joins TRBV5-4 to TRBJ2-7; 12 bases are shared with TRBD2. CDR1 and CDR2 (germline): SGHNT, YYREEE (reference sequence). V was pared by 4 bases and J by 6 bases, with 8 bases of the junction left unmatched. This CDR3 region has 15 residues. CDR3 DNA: TGTGCCAGCAGCCCGACTAGCGGGAGATCTAGCGAGCAGTACTTC. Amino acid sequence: CASSPTSGRSSEQYF.

The CDR3 loop reads CASSHSHAATNEKLFF. DNA for the CDR3: TGTGCCAGTAGTCACAGCCATGCTGCAACTAATGAAAAACTGTTTTTT. This chain joins TRBV19 and TRBJ1-4; the D is unclear. Germline values: CDR1 LNHDA, CDR2 SQIVND (reference sequence). Trimming pared 5 bases from V and 0 bases from J, leaving 13 bases between. The CDR3 is made up of 16 amino acids.